These 4 T cell receptor beta chains were all obtained from the same sample, sequenced in a study of cytomegalovirus exposure and HLA in healthy donors. The PCR was carried out with 60 Vbeta primers and 13 Jbeta primers. The protocol was immunoSEQ multiplex PCR, while the TCRdb copy is restricted to in-frame clones and leaves out a portion. The repertoire includes approximately 210,000 clones, around 83% of them detected once, and more than 8.5% sits in the top ten. The sequenced material came from PBMCs. All receptors come from a woman in her forties or fifties in good health and CMV-seropositive.

Notes on this clone: A junction end diverges from the germline sequence, so it may reflect a read error. The rearrangement joins TRBV2 to TRBJ2-7; a possible D gene is TRBD1 (6 bases). The CDR3 sequence is 14 residues long. The germline CDR1 and CDR2 sequences are SNHLY and FYNNEI. The CDR3 nucleotides are TGTGCCAGCCGTGAACAGGGTTTGCCCTACGAGCAGTACTTC. Protein product: CASREQGLPYEQYF.

This clone was seen once. The V and J genes are TRBV19 and TRBJ2-7; tentative D call: TRBD1 (6 bases). The CDR3 contains 15 residues. V was clipped by 5 bases and J by 1 base, with 15 bases between them. Germline values: CDR1 LNHDA, CDR2 SQIVND (reference sequence). DNA for the CDR3: TGTGCCAGTAGTCCGGGACAATGGGGGTCCTACGAGCAGTACTTC. This encodes CASSPGQWGSYEQYF.

CDR3 in amino acids: CASTLGGQGNEKLFF. In nucleotides, the CDR3 is TGTGCCAGCACCTTAGGGGGACAGGGGAATGAAAAACTGTTTTTT. The gene calls are TRBV2 and TRBJ1-4, with TRBD1 matching 10 bases. Per germline, CDR1 SNHLY and CDR2 FYNNEI. The CDR3 loop spans 15 amino acids. V was clipped by 7 bases and J by 5 bases; unmatched bases: 7.

To note about this clone: The sample holds other DNA sequences that translate to the same CDR3. The genes are TRBV7-2 and TRBJ2-7; 10 bases line up with TRBD2. Germline V lookup: CDR1 SGHTA, CDR2 FQGNSA. The CDR3 covers 14 residues. The junction had 1 base not matched to a gene; V was cut back by 1 base and J by 4 bases. CDR3 DNA: TGTGCCAGCAGCTTAGTAGCGGGGGGTTACGAGCAGTACTTC. This encodes CASSLVAGGYEQYF.